The following is a T cell receptor beta chain sequence with its context. Symptom resolution, clearance, or two negative PCRs marked donors in Cohort 3 as recovered. These data come from a study of blood T cell repertoires in COVID-19. Background on the study: Sites across the United States, Italy and Spain contributed samples from acute and convalescent COVID-19. PBMCs, B-cell-depleted T cells, or T cells were the source of the cDNA or gDNA that made up the material.

TCRdb's table, derived via immunoSEQ multiplex PCR, lists solely in-frame clones and lacks some. The table includes about 150,000 clones, roughly nine tenths detected once. The germline V gene has CDR1 SGHNT and CDR2 YYREEE (reference sequence). V was shortened by 4 bases and J by 3 bases, with 16 bases between the two germline ends. The CDR3 runs 15 residues. The chain carries TRBV5-4 and TRBJ1-1, with TRBD1 as a possible D gene (5 bases). The sample was PBMCs or T cells enriched from blood (not recorded which). The TCR originated in a woman in her 50s who had recovered from COVID-19. CDR3 bases: TGTGCCAGCAGCCAAGGCAGGGATCCGGACACTGAAGCTTTCTTT. Protein product: CASSQGRDPDTEAFF.